A single sample is the source of the 17 T cell receptor beta chains below, sequenced in a study of long-term antiretroviral therapy in people with HIV. immunoSEQ v3.0 was run at survey level. The protocol was immunoSEQ multiplex PCR, while the TCRdb copy is restricted to in-frame clones and leaves out a portion. Among about 22,000 clones listed, approximately 86% were seen once. The input for sequencing was unsorted PBMCs, taken 1.6 years after starting antiretroviral therapy. The receptors come from a man between 35 and 55 years old with HIV.

The chain recombines TRBV29-1 with TRBJ2-7; D tentatively fits TRBD1 or TRBD2 (5 bases each). The CDR3 is 14 amino acids. Germline V gives CDR1 SQVTM, CDR2 ANQGSEA. Deletions cut 1 base from V and 5 bases from J, with 15 bases between. CDR3 nucleotide sequence: TGCAGCGTTGAAGGAGGGGAAGAGGGCAACGAGCAGTACTTC. Amino acid sequence: CSVEGGEEGNEQYF.

The J gene is TRBJ2-7, the V gene TRBV11-3; TRBD1 agrees at 9 bases. Germline lookup yields CDR1 SGHNT and CDR2 YENEEA. The CDR3 runs to 14 residues. With 4 bases clipped from V and 5 bases from J, the junction kept 6 bases outside the gene matches. The CDR3 DNA follows: TGTGCCAGCAGCTCCGGGACAGGGAGCAACGAGCAGTACTTC. Translation: CASSSGTGSNEQYF.

This chain joins TRBV5-6 and TRBJ2-7, with TRBD1 as a possible D gene (5 bases). Trimming took off 0 bases at V and 5 bases at J, with 9 bases between the two ends. Per germline, CDR1 SGHDT and CDR2 YYEEEE. The CDR3 loop spans 13 amino acids. The CDR3 DNA sequence: TGTGCCAGCAGCTTGGATTCAGGGAACGAGCAGTACTTC. It is translated as CASSLDSGNEQYF.

The genes are TRBV5-8 and TRBJ2-7; the D is unclear. The CDR3 has 13 residues. From germline, CDR1 is SGHTS and CDR2 YDEGEE. Trimming removed 0 bases from V and 6 bases from J, with 10 bases in between. The CDR3 is CASSLGPRSEQYF. The CDR3 region has the DNA TGTGCCAGCAGCTTGGGACCAAGGAGCGAGCAGTACTTC.

The chain employs TRBV6-5 and TRBJ2-1; TRBD1 matches 8 bases. This CDR3 region has 15 residues. Germline V gene lookup returns CDR1 MNHEY and CDR2 SVGAGI. The V and J ends lost 5 bases and 8 bases, in that order; junction bases with no gene match: 11. CDR3 nucleotide sequence: TGTGCCAGCAGTCGCCCGGGACAGGCCATCGATGAGCAGTTCTTC. Protein product: CASSRPGQAIDEQFF.

The rearrangement uses TRBV27 and TRBJ2-7; a weak D match, TRBD2 (7 bases). Germline CDR1 reads MNHEY; CDR2 reads SMNVEV (reference sequence). The V gene lost 4 bases and the J gene lost 6 bases, with 19 bases spanning the gap. The CDR3 extends over 15 amino acids. This chain's CDR3 is CASSSPGLGGGEQYF. The CDR3 DNA sequence: TGTGCCAGCAGTTCCCCCGGACTAGGGGGTGGCGAGCAGTACTTC.

V and J are TRBV10-3 and TRBJ2-7; unclear D gene. This CDR3 spans 14 amino acids. Per the germline V gene, CDR1 is ENHRY and CDR2 is SYGVKD. Trimming removed 0 bases from V and 4 bases from J, with 10 bases in between. The CDR3 coding sequence is TGTGCCATCAGTGAGTCTAGGGCCTCGTACGAGCAGTACTTC. It specifies CAISESRASYEQYF.

The chain joins TRBV9 to TRBJ1-5; D perhaps matches TRBD1 (5 bases). This CDR3 has 14 residues. The V gene lost 4 bases and the J gene lost 4 bases, with 12 bases spanning the gap. Per the germline V gene, CDR1 is SGDLS and CDR2 is YYNGEE. DNA of the CDR3: TGTGCCAGCAGCTTAGGCGACAGAAATCAGCCCCAGCATTTT. Its protein product is CASSLGDRNQPQHF.

This chain uses TRBV6-1 with TRBJ1-1; D is uncertain. The CDR3 extends over 13 amino acids. V was trimmed by 6 bases and J by 0 bases, leaving 8 bases between them. Germline assignment: CDR1 MNHNS and CDR2 SASEGT. CDR3 sequence: CASRLRLNTEAFF. In DNA, the CDR3 is TGTGCCAGCAGGCTCCGCCTGAACACTGAAGCTTTCTTT.

The rearrangement links TRBV9 to TRBJ2-3; D is unclear. Germline CDR1 and CDR2: SGDLS and YYNGEE. The CDR3 has 14 residues. V was pared by 7 bases and J by 3 bases, with 15 bases between. The CDR3 loop reads CASAHAGRTDTQYF. The CDR3 bases are TGTGCCAGCGCTCATGCAGGAAGGACAGATACGCAGTATTTT.

The chain couples TRBV5-6 to TRBJ2-3; TRBD2 matches 12 bases. Unmatched junction bases numbered 8, after V lost 3 bases and J lost 0 bases. The length of the CDR3 is 18 residues. The germline gives CDR1 SGHDT, CDR2 YYEEEE. The CDR3 DNA reads as TGTGCCAGCAGCTCACTAGCGGGGGGAGGAGCTAGCACAGATACGCAGTATTTT. It specifies CASSSLAGGGASTDTQYF. Combining the CDR3 with reference TRBV5-6 and TRBJ2-3 gives the whole variable domain DAGVTQSPTHLIKTRGQQVTLRCSPKSGHDTVSWYQQALGQGPQFIFQYYEEEERQRGNFPDRFSGHQFPNYSSELNVNALLLGDSALYLCASSSLAGGGASTDTQYFGPGTRLTVL.

The V call is TRBV7-6, the J call TRBJ2-3, with TRBD2 as a possible D gene (6 bases). In germline, CDR1 is SGHVS, CDR2 FNYEAQ. The V end was cut by 3 bases, the J end by 0 bases, with 7 bases between. The CDR3 is 14 residues long. The CDR3 protein is CASSFSGSTDTQYF. DNA for the CDR3: TGTGCCAGCAGCTTCAGCGGGAGCACAGATACGCAGTATTTT. The full variable domain, its missing parts supplied by reference TRBV7-6 and TRBJ2-3, is GAGVSQSPRYKVTKRGQDVALRCDPISGHVSLYWYRQALGQGPEFLTYFNYEAQQDKSGLPNDRFSAERPEGSISTLTIQRTEQRDSAMYRCASSFSGSTDTQYFGPGTRLTVL.

The chain has TRBV5-4 and TRBJ2-1; D is possibly TRBD2 (6 bases). This CDR3 has 14 residues. Trimming took 0 bases from V and 3 from J, leaving 7 bases between them. From germline, CDR1 is SGHNT and CDR2 YYREEE (reference sequence). CDR3 loop: CASSLDGGYNEQFF. The CDR3 DNA follows: TGTGCCAGCAGCTTGGACGGGGGCTACAATGAGCAGTTCTTC. The full variable domain, in which reference TRBV5-4 and TRBJ2-1 provide the parts outside the CDR3, is ETGVTQSPTHLIKTRGQQVTLRCSSQSGHNTVSWYQQALGQGPQFIFQYYREEENGRGNFPPRFSGLQFPNYSSELNVNALELDDSALYLCASSLDGGYNEQFFGPGTRLTVL.

V gene TRBV5-1 combines with J gene TRBJ2-1; 8 nucleotides line up with TRBD1. Trimming removed 1 base from V and 6 bases from J; junction bases left unmatched: 12. The CDR3 is made up of 17 amino acids. Germline CDR1 and CDR2: SGHRS and YFSETQ. CDR3 region: CASSLLGAGTGVNEQFF. CDR3 DNA: TGCGCCAGCAGCTTGCTAGGTGCCGGGACAGGAGTCAATGAGCAGTTCTTC.

V gene TRBV2 combines with J gene TRBJ2-6, with D perhaps TRBD1 (5 bases). The CDR3 loop spans 14 amino acids. The V gene's germline CDR1 is SNHLY and CDR2 FYNNEI. Trimming took 8 bases from V and 4 from J, leaving 12 bases between them. The CDR3 DNA reads TGTGCCAGCCCCATGGGGCCCGGGGCCAACGTCCTGACTTTC. Translated: CASPMGPGANVLTF. The entire variable domain, with the rest obtained from reference TRBV2 and TRBJ2-6, is as follows: EPEVTQTPSHQVTQMGQEVILRCVPISNHLYFYWYRQILGQKVEFLVSFYNNEISEKSEIFDDQFSVERPDGSNFTLKIRSTKLEDSAMYFCASPMGPGANVLTFGAGSRLTVL.

The J gene is TRBJ1-1, the V gene TRBV6-5; D unresolved. Germline V gives CDR1 MNHEY, CDR2 SVGAGI. The CDR3 has 15 amino acids. V shed 8 bases and J shed 1 base, with 17 bases lying between them. The CDR3 DNA follows: TGTGCCAGCGGGCGGGGAAGGGAGCAGAACACTGAAGCTTTCTTT. The encoded protein is CASGRGREQNTEAFF.

V is TRBV6-1 and J is TRBJ1-3; D is unresolved. Trimming cost V 1 base and J 0 bases, with 13 bases left between them. The CDR3 length is 17 residues. Germline V lookup: CDR1 MNHNS, CDR2 SASEGT. CDR3 coding DNA: TGTGCCAGCAGTGAAGGTCCGGTACTTAGCTCTGGAAACACCATATATTTT. Amino acid sequence: CASSEGPVLSSGNTIYF.